The T cell receptor (beta chain) described here comes from a study of blood T cell repertoires in COVID-19. Measured with immunoSEQ multiplex PCR; TCRdb has only the in-frame clones, and not every one. This sample yields 140,000 to 150,000 clones, of which around 80% are seen a single time; around 13% belongs to the top ten. This clone was counted a few times. V lost 0 bases to trimming and J lost 10 bases; unmatched junction nucleotides: 1. This CDR3 has 13 residues. The germline V gene has CDR1 MGHRA and CDR2 YSYEKL. The sample was peripheral blood. The sequence was collected from a man between 60 and 75 years old with active or convalescent COVID-19. The chain is built from TRBV4-1 and TRBJ2-1; 9 bases are a match to TRBD2. The CDR3 nucleotides read TGCGCCAGCAGCCAAGACCTAGCGGGAGAGCAGTTCTTC. It yields the protein CASSQDLAGEQFF.